The present T cell receptor beta chain was sequenced within a study of cytomegalovirus exposure and HLA in healthy donors. V lost 3 bases and J lost 3, with 12 bases in between. The CDR3 consists of 15 residues. Germline V CDR1 and CDR2: LNHDA, SQIVND (reference sequence). Study-level results: TCR beta V- and J-gene trimming was later associated with a missense DCLRE1C variant. A classifier reportedly called cytomegalovirus status with high sensitivity and specificity. The authors enumerated over 150 TCR beta chains as linked to cytomegalovirus.

PCR was performed using 60 Vbeta and 13 Jbeta primers. The table came from immunoSEQ multiplex PCR; TCRdb's copy has only in-frame clones and leaves some out. This table has some 130,000 clones, 70% to 85% appearing once. Points on this clone: Its antigen is as yet unknown.

This rearrangement joins TRBV19 to TRBJ1-5; D unclear. The clonotype originates from a man aged 40-50 years in good health and CMV-seropositive. The sequencing input was PBMCs. CDR3 coding DNA: TGTGCCAGTAGTATTCGGGGTCGGCCCAATCAGCCCCAGCATTTT. The encoded protein is CASSIRGRPNQPQHF.